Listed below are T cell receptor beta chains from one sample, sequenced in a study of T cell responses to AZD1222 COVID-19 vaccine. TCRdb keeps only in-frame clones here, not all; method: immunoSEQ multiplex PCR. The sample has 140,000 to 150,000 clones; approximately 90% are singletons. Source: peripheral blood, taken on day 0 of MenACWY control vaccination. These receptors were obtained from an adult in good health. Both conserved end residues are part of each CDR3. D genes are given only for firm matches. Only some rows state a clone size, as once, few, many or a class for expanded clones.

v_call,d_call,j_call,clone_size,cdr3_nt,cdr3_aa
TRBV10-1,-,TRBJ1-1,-,TGCGCCAGCAGTGAGAACCTGAACACTGAAGCTTTCTTT,CASSENLNTEAFF
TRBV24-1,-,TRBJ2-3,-,TGTGCCACCAGTGTTCCGGGAGTGGTAGATACGCAGTATTTT,CATSVPGVVDTQYF
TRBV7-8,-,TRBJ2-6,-,TGTGCCAGCAGAATACACGGGGCCAACGTCCTGACTTTC,CASRIHGANVLTF
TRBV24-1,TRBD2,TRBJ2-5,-,TGTGCCACCAGTGACCCACAGGCGGGAGGGCGAGAGACCCAGTACTTC,CATSDPQAGGRETQYF
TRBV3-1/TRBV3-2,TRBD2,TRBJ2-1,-,TGTGCCAGCAGCCCCCTGGCGGGAGGAGACTACAATGAGCAGTTCTTC,CASSPLAGGDYNEQFF
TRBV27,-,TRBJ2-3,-,TGTGCCAGCAGTTTAGTCTCGACAGATACGCAGTATTTT,CASSLVSTDTQYF
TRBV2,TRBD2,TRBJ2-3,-,TGTGCCAGCAGCCAACTAGCGGGAAACACAGATACGCAGTATTTT,CASSQLAGNTDTQYF
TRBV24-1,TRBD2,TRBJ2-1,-,TGTGCCACCAGTCCCTCGGGGGGAACCTACAATGAGCAGTTCTTC,CATSPSGGTYNEQFF
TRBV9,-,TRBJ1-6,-,TGTGCCAGCAGCTCAGGACCGGATTCGAGGACCTATAATTCACCCCTCCACTTT,CASSSGPDSRTYNSPLHF
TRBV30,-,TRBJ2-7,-,TGTGCCTGGAGTCCAATTGGGAGCGAGCAGTACTTC,CAWSPIGSEQYF
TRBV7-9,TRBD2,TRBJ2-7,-,TGTGCCAGCAGCCTACGGACTAGCGGGCACTACGAGCAGTACTTC,CASSLRTSGHYEQYF
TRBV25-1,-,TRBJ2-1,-,TGTGCCAGCAGTGACGGGGGAGGCTCCTACAATGAGCAGTTCTTC,CASSDGGGSYNEQFF
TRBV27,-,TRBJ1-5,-,TGTGCCAGCTCTCTAGGGGGGGTTCAGCCCCAGCATTTT,CASSLGGVQPQHF
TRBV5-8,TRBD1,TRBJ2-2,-,TGTGCCAGCAGTCTAGGGACAGGGGGATCCGGGGAGCTGTTTTTT,CASSLGTGGSGELFF
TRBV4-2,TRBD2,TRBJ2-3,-,TGTGCCAGCAGCCAAGGTCTAGCGGGGATCTCAGATACGCAGTATTTT,CASSQGLAGISDTQYF
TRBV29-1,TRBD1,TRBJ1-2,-,TGCAGCGGAGGGGGACAGGGCGATGGCTACACCTTC,CSGGGQGDGYTF
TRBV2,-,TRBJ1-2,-,TGTGCCAGCATCATGCGAATGACTAACTATGGCTACACCTTC,CASIMRMTNYGYTF
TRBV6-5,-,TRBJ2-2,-,TGTGCCAGCAGAGTTGACCGGGGTAGCACCGGGGAGCTGTTTTTT,CASRVDRGSTGELFF
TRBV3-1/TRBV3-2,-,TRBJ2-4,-,TGTGCCAGCAGCGGCCGTGGAGGAACCAAAAACATTCAGTACTTC,CASSGRGGTKNIQYF
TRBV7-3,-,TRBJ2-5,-,TGTGCCAGCAGCCCGAGCTACCAAGAGACCCAGTACTTC,CASSPSYQETQYF
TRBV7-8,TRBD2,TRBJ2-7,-,TGTGCCAGCAGCTCCAAGCGGGAGTCTACCTACGAGCAGTACTTC,CASSSKRESTYEQYF
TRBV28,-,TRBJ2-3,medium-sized,TGTGCCAGCAGTCCTCCCACAGATACGCAGTATTTT,CASSPPTDTQYF
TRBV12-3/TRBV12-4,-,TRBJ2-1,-,TGTGCCAGCACCCTTAACTCGGCCCGGCAGTTCTTC,CASTLNSARQFF
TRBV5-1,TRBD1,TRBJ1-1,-,TGCGCCAGCAGCTTGAGGGCAGGGGGTATGAACACTGAAGCTTTCTTT,CASSLRAGGMNTEAFF
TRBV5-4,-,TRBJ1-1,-,TGTGCCAGCAGCTTGGTGGGGGCGCCTGAAGCTTTCTTT,CASSLVGAPEAFF
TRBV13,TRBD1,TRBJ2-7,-,TGTGCCAGCAGCCCGAACAGGGGGCGCGCCCTTGCATACTACGAGCAGTACTTC,CASSPNRGRALAYYEQYF
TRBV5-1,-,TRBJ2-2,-,TGCGCCAGCAGCATAGGGGTGGCGGCGAACACCGGGGAGCTGTTTTTT,CASSIGVAANTGELFF
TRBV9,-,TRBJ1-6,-,TGTGCCAGCAGCGGTCTTGGACTGAATAATTCACCCCTCCACTTT,CASSGLGLNNSPLHF
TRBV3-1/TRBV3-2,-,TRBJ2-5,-,TGTGCCAGCAGCCCAGAGGGGGCCAGCGGGAGAGGAGAGACCCAGTACTTC,CASSPEGASGRGETQYF
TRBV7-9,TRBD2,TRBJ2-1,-,TGTGCCAGCAGCTTAAGGCTAGCGGGAGTCACTGAGCAGTTCTTC,CASSLRLAGVTEQFF
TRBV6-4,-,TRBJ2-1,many,TGTGCCAGCAGTGACTCAGGCGGGCGGGGATACAATGAGCAGTTCTTC,CASSDSGGRGYNEQFF
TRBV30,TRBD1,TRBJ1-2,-,TGTGCCTGGAGTGTACATAGGAAGCAGGGGGCACCGGGTGGCTACACCTTC,CAWSVHRKQGAPGGYTF
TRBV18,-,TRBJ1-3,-,TGTGCCAGCTCACCACCGGGTTTCTCTGGAAACACCATATATTTT,CASSPPGFSGNTIYF
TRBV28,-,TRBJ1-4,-,TGTGCCAGCAGTTCAACAGTGTTTACTCGGGAAAAACTGTTTTTT,CASSSTVFTREKLFF
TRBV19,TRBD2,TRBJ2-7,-,TGTGCCAGTAGTATTACTAGCGTGTCCTACGAGCAGTACTTC,CASSITSVSYEQYF
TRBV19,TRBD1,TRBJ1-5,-,TGTGCCAGTACGACCACAGGGGTGAACAATCAGCCCCAGCATTTT,CASTTTGVNNQPQHF
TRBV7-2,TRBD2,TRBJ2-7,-,TGTGCCAGCAGCCCGCAGCGGGGTGCCTCCTACGAGCAGTACTTC,CASSPQRGASYEQYF
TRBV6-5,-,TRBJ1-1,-,TGTGCCAGCAGCCAGGGGAGGGGTGCAGCTTTCTTT,CASSQGRGAAFF
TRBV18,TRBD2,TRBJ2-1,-,TGTGCCAGCTCACCACCCGGACTAGCGGGTTTCTACAATGAGCAGTTCTTC,CASSPPGLAGFYNEQFF
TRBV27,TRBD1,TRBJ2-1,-,TGTGCCAGCAGTATGCTCGGGACAGGGGGAAGTGAGCAGTTCTTC,CASSMLGTGGSEQFF
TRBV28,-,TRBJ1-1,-,TGTGCCAGCAGGGTGGCGGGGGCTGAAGCTTTCTTT,CASRVAGAEAFF
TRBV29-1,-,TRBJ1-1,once,TGCAGCGTTAATCCAGGGAGGGCGACTGAAGCTTTCTTT,CSVNPGRATEAFF
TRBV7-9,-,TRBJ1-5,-,TGTGCCAGCAGCTTAGAGGGCCTCTTGCCCCAGCATTTT,CASSLEGLLPQHF
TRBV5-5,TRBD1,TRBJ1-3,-,TGTGCCAGCAGCACCGGGACAGGTTCACCTGGAAACACCATATATTTT,CASSTGTGSPGNTIYF
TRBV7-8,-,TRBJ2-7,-,TGTGCCAGCAGCGCACCCGGGACCGGGACCTACGAGCAGTACTTC,CASSAPGTGTYEQYF
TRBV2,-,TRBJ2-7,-,TGTGCCAGCAGTGACAACGGACTGCACGAGCAGTACTTC,CASSDNGLHEQYF
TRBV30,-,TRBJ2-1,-,TGTGCCTGGAGTCACGCAGGGAGTCGACTAAACAATGAGCAGTTCTTC,CAWSHAGSRLNNEQFF
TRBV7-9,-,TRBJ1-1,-,TGTGCCAGCAGCTTAGCCCCGGGGGCTTTCTTT,CASSLAPGAFF